These 23 T cell receptor beta chains originate from one sample sequenced in a study of patients and donors after allogeneic stem cell transplantation (TCRdb year 2020). Library preparation used RT-PCR. TCRdb records NextSeq 550 as the sequencer. Using fastp trimming at Q25 and MiXCR clonotype assembly, TCRdb reanalyzed the public sequencing data and kept in-frame beta chains. Every CDR3 protein is listed once, alongside the most common genes and DNA of its rows. The sample profile shows hundreds of thousands of distinct CDR3 sequences; 16% of them were found once. The top ten constitute roughly 7.2% of the sample. The sequenced material came from blood, either unsorted or a sorted T cell fraction (not recorded which). These receptors came from a human donor who was either an allogeneic HSCT recipient or a stem cell or donor lymphocyte infusion donor (not recorded which). It is not recorded whose cells these are; they may come from a transplant donor.

In this sample, this clonotype turned up a few times. The rearrangement links TRBV2 to TRBJ2-4, with 15 bases that match TRBD2. The CDR3 loop spans 17 amino acids. Germline V gene sequence: CDR1 SNHLY, CDR2 FYNNEI. Trimming took 5 bases from V and 8 from J; bases not matched to a gene: 10. The CDR3 coding sequence is TGTGCCAGCAGTCCCGGGACTAGCGGGAGGAGGAGTTACATTCAGTACTTC. Its protein product is CASSPGTSGRRSYIQYF.

This chain links TRBV30 with TRBJ2-1, with 13 bases fitting TRBD2. The trim removed 2 bases at V and 8 bases at J, leaving 6 bases unmatched. This CDR3 has 15 amino acids. The germline CDR1 and CDR2 sequences are GTSNPN and SVGIG (reference sequence). The CDR3 reads CAWSPLAGGPYEQFF. The CDR3 bases are TGTGCCTGGAGTCCACTAGCGGGAGGGCCCTATGAGCAGTTCTTC.

This chain connects TRBV10-3 to TRBJ1-2; D is undetermined. V dropped 6 bases and J dropped 8 bases, with 13 bases sitting between them. The CDR3 extends over 12 amino acids. The germline CDR1 and CDR2 sequences are ENHRY and SYGVKD. The CDR3 here is CAIRELRRGYTF. The CDR3 bases are TGTGCCATCAGGGAGCTACGCAGGGGCTACACCTTC.

CDR3: CASSLQPGDRGFF. The CDR3 DNA reads as TGTGCCAGCAGCTTGCAACCCGGGGATAGGGGGTTCTTC. This chain links TRBV11-2 with TRBJ2-1; D tentatively reads TRBD1 or TRBD2 (5 bases each). The germline V gene has CDR1 SGHAT and CDR2 FQNNGV. Trimming removed 3 bases at V and 15 bases at J, with 18 bases between. The CDR3 is made up of 13 amino acids.

This clonotype was detected only a few times. V usage is TRBV12-3 or TRBV12-4 and J usage is TRBJ2-1, with 14 bases identical to TRBD2. The CDR3 is 16 amino acids. The V segment lost 3 bases and the J segment 7 bases; nucleotides outside the gene matches: 5. In nucleotides, the CDR3 is TGTGCCAGCAGTTTCCTAGGACTAGCGGGGGGAAATGAGCAGTTCTTC. Its protein is CASSFLGLAGGNEQFF.

This clonotype was recorded a few times. The J gene is TRBJ1-2, the V gene TRBV7-3; D gene uncertain. V lost 8 bases to trimming and J lost 0 bases, with 7 bases between them. Germline-derived CDR1 and CDR2 are SGHTA and FQGTGA. There are 12 residues in the CDR3. The CDR3: CASGESNYGYTF. CDR3 nucleotide sequence: TGTGCCAGCGGCGAGTCTAACTATGGCTACACCTTC.

The rearrangement links TRBV30 to TRBJ1-3; D gene unclear. V lost 2 bases, J lost 7 bases, and 9 bases lay in between. Germline values: CDR1 GTSNPN, CDR2 SVGIG (reference sequence). The CDR3 has 12 residues. The CDR3 loop reads CAWSTSTNTIYF. CDR3 in DNA: TGTGCCTGGAGTACCTCGACTAACACCATATATTTT.

This clonotype was picked up a small number of times. The chain joins TRBV15 to TRBJ1-2; D call uncertain. The CDR3 is 13 amino acids. The V end lost 3 bases, the J end lost 8 bases, and 13 bases lay between the germline ends. Germline V gives CDR1 LNHNV, CDR2 YYDKDF (reference sequence). The CDR3 nucleotides read TGTGCCACCAGCAGGGACCGGTTCGGGGGCTACACCTTC. This translates into CATSRDRFGGYTF.

V and J are TRBV12-3 or TRBV12-4 and TRBJ1-2; 7 bases line up with TRBD1. The CDR3 has 14 residues. With V trimmed by 6 bases and J by 4 bases, 8 bases remained unmatched. As DNA, the CDR3 is TGTGCCAGCAGGGTGACAGGGTATAGCTATGGCTACACCTTC. Translated, it gives CASRVTGYSYGYTF.

The chain couples TRBV7-2 to TRBJ2-5; D possibly corresponds to TRBD2 (6 bases). CDR1 SGHTA and CDR2 FQGNSA come from the germline V gene. This CDR3 contains 14 residues. The V end lost 3 bases, the J end lost 4 bases, and 12 bases lay between the germline ends. Here the CDR3 reads CASSLSTGAETQYF. CDR3 sequence (DNA): TGTGCCAGCAGCTTGTCTACGGGAGCAGAGACCCAGTACTTC.

The V call is TRBV7-2, the J call TRBJ2-3, with a weak D call TRBD1 (6 bases). CDR1 and CDR2 (germline): SGHTA, FQGNSA. Trimming pared 3 bases from V and 6 bases from J, leaving 13 bases between. The CDR3 is 14 amino acids. CDR3 sequence (DNA): TGTGCCAGCAGCTTGATTGGGGGCAGGGATACGCAGTATTTT. Translating gives CASSLIGGRDTQYF.

The chain links TRBV29-1 to TRBJ1-3; no reliable D call. Trimming took 5 bases from V and 3 from J, leaving 8 bases between them. This CDR3 has 12 amino acids. Germline V gives CDR1 SQVTM, CDR2 ANQGSEA. This CDR3 reads CSVQRDGNTIYF. CDR3 DNA: TGCAGCGTTCAAAGGGATGGAAACACCATATATTTT.

This clonotype has at least ten counts. The genes are TRBV25-1 and TRBJ2-3, with D hard to call. The germline V and J ends were trimmed by 3 bases and 0 bases, with 7 bases remaining between them. CDR3 length: 14 amino acids. Germline lookup yields CDR1 MGHDK and CDR2 SYGVNS. CDR3 coding DNA: TGTGCCAGCAGTGATCAAGCTAGCACAGATACGCAGTATTTT. This translates into CASSDQASTDTQYF.

This clonotype showed up just a few times. The chain has TRBV7-2 and TRBJ2-1, with 9 bases matching TRBD2. Germline V gives CDR1 SGHTA, CDR2 FQGNSA. This CDR3 is built from 16 residues. Trimming at V came to 4 bases and at J to 5 bases, leaving 9 bases not matched to a gene. Here the CDR3 reads CASSYFLAGANNEQFF. The CDR3 DNA follows: TGTGCCAGCAGCTATTTCTTAGCGGGGGCAAACAATGAGCAGTTCTTC.

The chain recombines TRBV5-6 with TRBJ1-2; D ambiguous. Germline V CDR1 and CDR2: SGHDT, YYEEEE. The CDR3 consists of 15 residues. V lost 3 bases to trimming and J lost 6 bases, with 18 bases between them. The CDR3, as DNA: TGTGCCAGCAGCTCCGGAAGGGTCTGGATTGATGGCTACACCTTC. It codes for CASSSGRVWIDGYTF.

The chain employs TRBV4-1 and TRBJ1-3; D gene uncertain. The CDR3 has 16 residues. CDR1 and CDR2 (germline): MGHRA, YSYEKL. Trimming took 1 base from V and 2 from J, leaving 12 bases between them. The CDR3 protein is CASSQVAGLAGNTIYF. The CDR3 coding sequence is TGCGCCAGCAGCCAAGTTGCCGGGCTAGCTGGAAACACCATATATTTT.

This clonotype was recorded a few times. The J gene is TRBJ2-7, the V gene TRBV29-1; 8 bases are a match to TRBD1. The CDR3 extends over 12 amino acids. The trim removed 5 bases at V and 5 bases at J, leaving 5 bases unmatched. Germline assignment: CDR1 SQVTM and CDR2 ANQGSEA. CDR3 DNA: TGCAGCGTTCGGACAGGGTCGAACGAGCAGTACTTC. Its translation is CSVRTGSNEQYF.

V is TRBV6-5 and J is TRBJ2-2, with TRBD2 as a possible D gene (5 bases). The CDR3 runs 16 residues. Trimming cost V 2 bases and J 7 bases, with 17 bases left between them. Germline V gene lookup returns CDR1 MNHEY and CDR2 SVGAGI. The DNA of the CDR3 is TGTGCCAGCAGTTACGAGGCTAGCAAGGGAAGCGGGGAGCTGTTTTTT. Translation: CASSYEASKGSGELFF.

J is TRBJ1-1 and V is TRBV29-1; D may be TRBD1 (6 bases). V lost 5 bases and J lost 0, with 10 bases in between. This CDR3 spans 13 amino acids. Germline lookup yields CDR1 SQVTM and CDR2 ANQGSEA. CDR3 sequence reads: CSVRGLMNTEAFF. The CDR3 coding sequence is TGCAGCGTTCGGGGGCTCATGAACACTGAAGCTTTCTTT.

The V gene is TRBV24-1, the J gene TRBJ2-3; D possibly uses TRBD1 or TRBD2 (5 bases each). Germline CDR1 reads KGHDR; CDR2 reads SFDVKD. V lost 4 bases to trimming and J lost 7 bases, with 8 bases between them. The CDR3 runs to 12 residues. For the CDR3, the DNA is TGTGCCACCAGTGAGGGGGTGAATACGCAGTATTTT. It codes for CATSEGVNTQYF.

This clonotype was detected a few times. The chain recombines TRBV7-3 with TRBJ2-1; the D gene is possibly TRBD2 (7 bases). V lost 1 base to trimming and J lost 4 bases, with 14 bases between them. The CDR3 runs to 16 residues. CDR1 and CDR2 from the germline V gene are SGHTA and FQGTGA. CDR3 DNA: TGTGCCAGCAGCTTAATGGGGGGGGCCGATTACAATGAGCAGTTCTTC. It encodes CASSLMGGADYNEQFF.

This clonotype was seen at least ten times. The J gene is TRBJ1-2, the V gene TRBV12-3 or TRBV12-4; tentatively, D is TRBD1 (5 bases). This CDR3 is 15 amino acids long. Trimming shortened V by 6 bases and J by 2 bases, and 16 bases separated the two germline ends. In nucleotides, the CDR3 is TGTGCCAGCAGCCCCCTTTTAAAGGGGAACTATGGCTACACCTTC. Translation: CASSPLLKGNYGYTF.

The chain is built from TRBV24-1 and TRBJ1-2; 8 bases align to TRBD1. Germline-derived CDR1 and CDR2 are KGHDR and SFDVKD. The CDR3 covers 15 residues. V shed 2 bases and J 8 bases; nucleotides not matched to a gene: 9. CDR3 protein: CATSDSGQGPEGYTF. The CDR3 DNA reads TGTGCCACCAGTGATTCCGGACAGGGCCCTGAAGGCTACACCTTC.